This T cell receptor beta chain comes out of a study of cytotoxic CD8 clonotypes in ibrutinib-treated CLL. Study at large: An average of around 250,000 productive templates and approximately 90,000 productive rearrangements was obtained per sample.

Points from the study as a whole: Timing of sampling differed between sustained-remission and progressing patients.

With respect to this clone: Its antigen is currently unknown.

V lost 1 base and J lost 6, with 11 bases in between. Germline lookup yields CDR1 SGHNT and CDR2 YYREEE (reference sequence). The CDR3 is made up of 14 amino acids. The data were produced by immunoSEQ multiplex PCR, yet TCRdb's version contains in-frame clones alone and is incomplete. Of 250,000 or so clones listed, 60% to 75% are singletons. The chain couples TRBV5-4 to TRBJ2-1; D gene uncertain. This specimen was PBMCs, taken after 24 months of ibrutinib treatment. The TCR originated in a human donor with chronic lymphocytic leukemia. CDR3 amino acids: CASSLSGSANEQFF. The CDR3 bases are TGTGCCAGCAGCTTGAGTGGATCCGCCAATGAGCAGTTCTTC.